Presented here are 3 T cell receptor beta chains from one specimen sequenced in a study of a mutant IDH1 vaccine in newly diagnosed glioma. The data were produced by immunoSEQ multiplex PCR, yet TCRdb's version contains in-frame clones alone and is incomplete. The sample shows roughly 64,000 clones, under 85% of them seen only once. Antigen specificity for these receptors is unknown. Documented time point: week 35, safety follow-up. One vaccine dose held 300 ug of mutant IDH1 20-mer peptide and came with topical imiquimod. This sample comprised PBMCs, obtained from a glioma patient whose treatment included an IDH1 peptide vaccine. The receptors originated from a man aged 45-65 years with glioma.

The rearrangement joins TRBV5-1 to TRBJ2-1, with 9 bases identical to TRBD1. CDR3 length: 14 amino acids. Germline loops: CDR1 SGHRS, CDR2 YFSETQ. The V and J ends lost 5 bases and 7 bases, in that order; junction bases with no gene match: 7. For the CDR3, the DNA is TGCGCCAGCAGAGGGACAGGGTTGGGAAATGAGCAGTTCTTC. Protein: CASRGTGLGNEQFF.

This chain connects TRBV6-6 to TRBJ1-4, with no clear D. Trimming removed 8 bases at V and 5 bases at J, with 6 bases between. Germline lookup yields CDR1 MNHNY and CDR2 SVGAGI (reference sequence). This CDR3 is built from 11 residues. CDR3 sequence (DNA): TGTGCCAGCTGTCAGAATGAAAAACTGTTTTTT. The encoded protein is CASCQNEKLFF.

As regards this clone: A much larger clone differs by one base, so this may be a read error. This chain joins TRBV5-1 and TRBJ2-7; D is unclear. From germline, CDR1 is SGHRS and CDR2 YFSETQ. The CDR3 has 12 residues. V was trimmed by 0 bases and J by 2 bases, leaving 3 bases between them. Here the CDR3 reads CASSLGTYEQYF. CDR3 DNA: TGCGCCAGCAGCTTGGGGACCTACGAGCAGTACTTC.